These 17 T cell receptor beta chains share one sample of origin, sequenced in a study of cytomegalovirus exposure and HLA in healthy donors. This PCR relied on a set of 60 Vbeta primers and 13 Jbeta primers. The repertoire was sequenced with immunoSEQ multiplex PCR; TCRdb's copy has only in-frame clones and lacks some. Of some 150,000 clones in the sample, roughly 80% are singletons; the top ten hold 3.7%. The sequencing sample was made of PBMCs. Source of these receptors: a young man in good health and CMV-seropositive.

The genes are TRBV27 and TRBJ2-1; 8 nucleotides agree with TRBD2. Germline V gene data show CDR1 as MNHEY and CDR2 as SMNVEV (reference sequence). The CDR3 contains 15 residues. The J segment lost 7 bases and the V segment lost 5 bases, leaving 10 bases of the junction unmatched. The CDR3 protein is CASSAAAGGSNEQFF. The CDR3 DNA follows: TGTGCCAGCAGTGCTGCGGCGGGGGGCTCAAATGAGCAGTTCTTC.

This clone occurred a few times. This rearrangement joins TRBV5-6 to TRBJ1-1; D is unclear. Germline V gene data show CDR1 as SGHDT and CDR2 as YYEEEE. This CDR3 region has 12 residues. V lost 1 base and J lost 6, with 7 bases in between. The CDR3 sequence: CASSLWAAEAFF. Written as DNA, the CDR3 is TGTGCCAGCAGCTTGTGGGCAGCTGAAGCTTTCTTT.

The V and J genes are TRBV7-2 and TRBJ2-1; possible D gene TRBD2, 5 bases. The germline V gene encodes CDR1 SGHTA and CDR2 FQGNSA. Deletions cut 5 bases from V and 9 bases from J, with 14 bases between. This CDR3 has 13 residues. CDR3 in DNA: TGTGCCAGCAGCAACATACTAGTAGGTGAGCAGTTCTTC. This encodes CASSNILVGEQFF.

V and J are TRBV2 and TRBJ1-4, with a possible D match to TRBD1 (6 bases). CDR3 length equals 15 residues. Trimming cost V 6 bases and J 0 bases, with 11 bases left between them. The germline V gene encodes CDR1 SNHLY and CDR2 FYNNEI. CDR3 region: CASRKDSATNEKLFF. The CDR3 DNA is TGTGCCAGCAGGAAGGACAGTGCAACTAATGAAAAACTGTTTTTT.

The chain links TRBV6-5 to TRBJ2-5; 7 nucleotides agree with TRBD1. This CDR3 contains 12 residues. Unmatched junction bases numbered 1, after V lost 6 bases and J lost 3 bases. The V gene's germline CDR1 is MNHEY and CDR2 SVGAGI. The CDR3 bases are TGTGCCAGCAGGGGACAGAAAGAGACCCAGTACTTC. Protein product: CASRGQKETQYF.

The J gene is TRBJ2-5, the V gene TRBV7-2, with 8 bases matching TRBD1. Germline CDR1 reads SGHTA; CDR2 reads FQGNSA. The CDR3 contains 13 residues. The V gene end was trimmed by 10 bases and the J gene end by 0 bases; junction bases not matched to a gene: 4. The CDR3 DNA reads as TGTGCCATCGAGGGACAGGACCAAGAGACCCAGTACTTC. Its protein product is CAIEGQDQETQYF. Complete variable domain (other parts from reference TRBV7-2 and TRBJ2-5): GAGVSQSPSNKVTEKGKDVELRCDPISGHTALYWYRQSLGQGLEFLIYFQGNSAPDKSGLPSDRFSAERTGGSVSTLTIQRTQQEDSAVYLCAIEGQDQETQYFGPGTRLLVL.

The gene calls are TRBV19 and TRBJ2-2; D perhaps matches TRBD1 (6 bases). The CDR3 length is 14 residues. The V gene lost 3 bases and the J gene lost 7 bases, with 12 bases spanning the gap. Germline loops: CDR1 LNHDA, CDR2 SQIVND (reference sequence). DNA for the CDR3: TGTGCCAGTAGTATTTTCAGGGGCGGCGGGGAGCTGTTTTTT. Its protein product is CASSIFRGGGELFF.

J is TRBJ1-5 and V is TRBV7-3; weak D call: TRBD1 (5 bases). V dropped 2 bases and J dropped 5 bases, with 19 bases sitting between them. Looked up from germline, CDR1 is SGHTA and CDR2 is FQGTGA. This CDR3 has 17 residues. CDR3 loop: CASSLYGLEGSDQPQHF. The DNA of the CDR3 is TGTGCCAGCAGCTTATATGGTTTGGAGGGGTCGGATCAGCCCCAGCATTTT.

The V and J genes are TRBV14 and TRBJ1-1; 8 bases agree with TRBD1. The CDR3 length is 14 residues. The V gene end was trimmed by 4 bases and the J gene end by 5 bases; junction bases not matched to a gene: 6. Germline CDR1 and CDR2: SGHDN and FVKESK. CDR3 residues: CASSPTGAGTEAFF. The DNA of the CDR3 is TGTGCCAGCAGCCCGACAGGGGCAGGGACTGAAGCTTTCTTT.

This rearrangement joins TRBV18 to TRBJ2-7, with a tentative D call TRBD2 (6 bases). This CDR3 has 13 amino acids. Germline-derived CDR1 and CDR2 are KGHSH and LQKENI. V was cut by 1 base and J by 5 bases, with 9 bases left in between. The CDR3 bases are TGTGCCAGCTCACCACTCAGGGAGGACGAGCAGTACTTC. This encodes CASSPLREDEQYF. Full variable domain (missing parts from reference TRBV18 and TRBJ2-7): NAGVMQNPRHLVRRRGQEARLRCSPMKGHSHVYWYRQLPEEGLKFMVYLQKENIIDESGMPKERFSAEFPKEGPSILRIQQVVRGDSAAYFCASSPLREDEQYFGPGTRLTVT.

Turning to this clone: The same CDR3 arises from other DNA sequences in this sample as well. CDR3 sequence (DNA): TGCGCCAGCAGCTTACAGGGGGACCAGCCCCAGCATTTT. This translates into CASSLQGDQPQHF. The J gene is TRBJ1-5, the V gene TRBV5-1, with TRBD1 matching 8 bases. CDR1 is SGHRS, CDR2 YFSETQ, per germline. The CDR3 length is 13 residues. The junction had 2 bases not matched to a gene; V was cut back by 2 bases and J by 7 bases.

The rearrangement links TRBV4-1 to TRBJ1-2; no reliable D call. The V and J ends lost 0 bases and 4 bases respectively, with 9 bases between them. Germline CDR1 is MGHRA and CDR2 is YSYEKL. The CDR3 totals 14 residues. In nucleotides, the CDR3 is TGCGCCAGCAGCCAAGATCGGGATCCCTATGGCTACACCTTC. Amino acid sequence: CASSQDRDPYGYTF.

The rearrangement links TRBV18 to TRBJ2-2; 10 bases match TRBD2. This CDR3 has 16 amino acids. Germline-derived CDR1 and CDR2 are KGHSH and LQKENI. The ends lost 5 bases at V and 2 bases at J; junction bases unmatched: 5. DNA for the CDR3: TGTGCCAGCTCAATAACTAGCGGGGTCAACACCGGGGAGCTGTTTTTT. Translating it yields CASSITSGVNTGELFF. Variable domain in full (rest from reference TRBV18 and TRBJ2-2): NAGVMQNPRHLVRRRGQEARLRCSPMKGHSHVYWYRQLPEEGLKFMVYLQKENIIDESGMPKERFSAEFPKEGPSILRIQQVVRGDSAAYFCASSITSGVNTGELFFGEGSRLTVL.

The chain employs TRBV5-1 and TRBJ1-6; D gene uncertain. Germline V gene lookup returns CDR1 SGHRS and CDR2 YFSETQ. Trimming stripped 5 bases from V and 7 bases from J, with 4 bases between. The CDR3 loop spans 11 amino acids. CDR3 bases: TGCGCCAGCAGGGAGAATTCACCCCTCCACTTT. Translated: CASRENSPLHF.

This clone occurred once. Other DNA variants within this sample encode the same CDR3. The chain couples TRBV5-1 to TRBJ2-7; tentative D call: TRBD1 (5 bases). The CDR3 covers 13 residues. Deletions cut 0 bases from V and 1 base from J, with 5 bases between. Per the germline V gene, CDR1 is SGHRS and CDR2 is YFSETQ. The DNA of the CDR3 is TGCGCCAGCAGCTTGGCAGGGTCCTACGAGCAGTACTTC. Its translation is CASSLAGSYEQYF.

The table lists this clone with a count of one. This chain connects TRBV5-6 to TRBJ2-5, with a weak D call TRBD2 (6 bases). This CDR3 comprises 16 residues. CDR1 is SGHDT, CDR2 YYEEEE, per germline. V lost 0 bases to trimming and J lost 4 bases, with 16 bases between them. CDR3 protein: CASSLDIGGVRETQYF. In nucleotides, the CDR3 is TGTGCCAGCAGCTTGGATATAGGCGGGGTGCGAGAGACCCAGTACTTC.

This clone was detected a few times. CDR3 residues: CASSLLAGGSYEQYF. CDR3 nucleotides: TGTGCCAGCAGCTTACTAGCGGGTGGCTCCTACGAGCAGTACTTC. The V gene is TRBV7-2, the J gene TRBJ2-7; 8 bases agree with TRBD2. With V trimmed by 2 bases and J by 0 bases, 3 bases remained unmatched. In germline, CDR1 is SGHTA, CDR2 FQGNSA. The CDR3 runs to 15 residues.